This T cell receptor beta chain was captured in a study of technical replicates of blood from a few donors. The data were produced by immunoSEQ multiplex PCR, yet TCRdb's version contains in-frame clones alone and is incomplete. Altogether tens of thousands of clones are present, about 90% being singletons, with the ten largest covering over 0.35%. Unmatched junction bases numbered 9, after V lost 5 bases and J lost 4 bases. Germline V gene data show CDR1 as SEHNR and CDR2 as FQNEAQ (reference sequence). The CDR3 is 15 amino acids. The chain employs TRBV7-9 and TRBJ2-3; TRBD2 matches at 7 bases. The TCR was taken from a human donor in good health. Sequencing was done on a sample of T cells isolated from PBMCs. Here the CDR3 DNA reads TGTGCCAGCAGCGGGAGGGCTGATAGCGCAGATACGCAGTATTTT. Its translation: CASSGRADSADTQYF.